This T cell receptor (beta chain) emerged from a study of shared clonotypes between healthy human individuals. V dropped 7 bases and J dropped 2 bases, with 15 bases sitting between them. CDR1 MNHNS and CDR2 SASEGT come from the germline V gene. The CDR3 extends over 14 amino acids. The protocol was immunoSEQ multiplex PCR, while the TCRdb copy is restricted to in-frame clones and leaves out a portion. The data show about 2 million clones, about 95% seen once. Cells designated naive CD8 were CD45RO-negative and were positively selected for CCR7, with terminally differentiated effector memory CD45RA+ cells excluded.

The gene calls are TRBV6-1 and TRBJ2-7; D is perhaps TRBD1 (5 bases). This receptor was identified in a man between 18 and 29 years old in good health. Sequencing was performed on naive CD8+ T cells sorted from blood. CDR3 nucleotides: TGTGCCAGCACCGGGCAGGGCCGAACCTACGAGCAGTACTTC. As protein: CASTGQGRTYEQYF.